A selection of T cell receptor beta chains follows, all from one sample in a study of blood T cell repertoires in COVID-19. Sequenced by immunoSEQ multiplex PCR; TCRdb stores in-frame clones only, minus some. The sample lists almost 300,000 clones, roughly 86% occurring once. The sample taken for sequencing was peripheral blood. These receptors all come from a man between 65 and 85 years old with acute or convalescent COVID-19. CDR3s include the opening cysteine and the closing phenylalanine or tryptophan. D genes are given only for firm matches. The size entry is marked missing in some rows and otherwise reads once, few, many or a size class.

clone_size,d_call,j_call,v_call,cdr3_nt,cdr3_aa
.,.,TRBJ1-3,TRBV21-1,TGTGCCAGCAGCAAAGCCGCTGGGAGGTGGCACTCTGGAAACACCATATATTTT,CASSKAAGRWHSGNTIYF
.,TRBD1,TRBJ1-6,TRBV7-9,TGTGCCAGCAGCCCCGTCGGACAGGGAGGATCACCCCTCCACTTT,CASSPVGQGGSPLHF
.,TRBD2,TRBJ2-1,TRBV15,TGTGCCACCAGCTGGACTAGCGGGGGCTACAATGAGCAGTTCTTC,CATSWTSGGYNEQFF
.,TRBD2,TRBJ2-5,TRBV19,TGTGCCAGTAGCCGACTCCGGGGGGGCCAAGAGACCCAGTACTTC,CASSRLRGGQETQYF
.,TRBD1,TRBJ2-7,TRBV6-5,TGTGCCAGCAGTATGGGACAGGGACCCGGGCAGTACTTC,CASSMGQGPGQYF
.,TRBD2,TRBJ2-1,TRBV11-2,TGTGCCAGCAGCATAACTAGCGGGGGAAGCGACAATGAGCAGTTCTTC,CASSITSGGSDNEQFF
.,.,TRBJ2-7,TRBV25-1,TGTGCCAGCAGTGAAGGTTTGGGGCAGGGAAACTACGAGCAGTACTTC,CASSEGLGQGNYEQYF
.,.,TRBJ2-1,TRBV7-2,TGTGCCAGCAGCTTTCCCGGGTATAATGAGCAGTTCTTC,CASSFPGYNEQFF
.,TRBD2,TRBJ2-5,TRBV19,TGTGCCAGTAGGAACAGCGGGAAAGAGACCCAGTACTTC,CASRNSGKETQYF
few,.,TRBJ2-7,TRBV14,TGTGCCAGCAGCCAAGCTCGACTGGCCGAGCAGTACTTC,CASSQARLAEQYF
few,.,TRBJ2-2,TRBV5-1,TGCGCCAGCAGCTTGGTTAGCGATCCTCCCGGGGAGCTGTTTTTT,CASSLVSDPPGELFF
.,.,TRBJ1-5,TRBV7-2,TGTGCCAGCAGCAAGGCAGGAATGGGTCAGCCCCAGCATTTT,CASSKAGMGQPQHF
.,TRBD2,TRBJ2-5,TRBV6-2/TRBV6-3,TGTGCCAGCAGTTACTCGGCGAGCGGGAGCGATCAAGAGACCCAGTACTTC,CASSYSASGSDQETQYF
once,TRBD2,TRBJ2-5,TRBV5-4,TGTGCCAGCAGCTTAACGGGGGGAGGGGAGACCCAGTACTTC,CASSLTGGGETQYF
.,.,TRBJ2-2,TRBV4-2,TGTGCCAGCAGCCAAGCGAGGGCAGGCCCCCTTCTCACCGGGGAGCTGTTTTTT,CASSQARAGPLLTGELFF
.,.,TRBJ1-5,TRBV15,TGTGCCACCAGCAGAGAAATACAGGGCGGCAATCAGCCCCAGCATTTT,CATSREIQGGNQPQHF
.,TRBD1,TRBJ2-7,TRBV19,TGTGCCAGTAGTATGGGGACAGGGAGCTCCTACGAGCAGTACTTC,CASSMGTGSSYEQYF
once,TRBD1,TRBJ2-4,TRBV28,TGTGCCAGCAGTTCACCCCCGGGACAGCCAAACATTCAGTACTTC,CASSSPPGQPNIQYF
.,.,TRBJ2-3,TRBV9,TGTGCCAGCAGCCCCAGGGGAGCAGATACGCAGTATTTT,CASSPRGADTQYF
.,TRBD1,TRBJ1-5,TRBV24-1,TGTGCCACCAGTGAGAGTACAGGGGCCCTATTTCAGCCCCAGCATTTT,CATSESTGALFQPQHF
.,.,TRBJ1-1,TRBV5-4,TGTGCCAGCAGTCCAAGGGGGGGGAACACTGAAGCTTTCTTT,CASSPRGGNTEAFF
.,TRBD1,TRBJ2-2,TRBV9,TGTGCCAGCAGCGTCCAAACAGGGGCGACCGGGGAGCTGTTTTTT,CASSVQTGATGELFF
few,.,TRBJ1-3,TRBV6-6,TGTGCCAGCAGTTACATGGTCGGGGTACAAGGAAACACCATATATTTT,CASSYMVGVQGNTIYF
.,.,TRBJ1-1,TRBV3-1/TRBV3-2,TGTGCCAGCAGCCTTGGGGGCTCGAGCACTGAAGCTTTCTTT,CASSLGGSSTEAFF
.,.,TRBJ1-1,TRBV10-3,TGTGCCATCAGGGGAGGCACGTTGAACACTGAAGCTTTCTTT,CAIRGGTLNTEAFF
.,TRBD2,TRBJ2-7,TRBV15,TGTGCCACCAGCAGAGATTCTAGGACTAGCGGGAGTCACGAGCAGTACTTC,CATSRDSRTSGSHEQYF